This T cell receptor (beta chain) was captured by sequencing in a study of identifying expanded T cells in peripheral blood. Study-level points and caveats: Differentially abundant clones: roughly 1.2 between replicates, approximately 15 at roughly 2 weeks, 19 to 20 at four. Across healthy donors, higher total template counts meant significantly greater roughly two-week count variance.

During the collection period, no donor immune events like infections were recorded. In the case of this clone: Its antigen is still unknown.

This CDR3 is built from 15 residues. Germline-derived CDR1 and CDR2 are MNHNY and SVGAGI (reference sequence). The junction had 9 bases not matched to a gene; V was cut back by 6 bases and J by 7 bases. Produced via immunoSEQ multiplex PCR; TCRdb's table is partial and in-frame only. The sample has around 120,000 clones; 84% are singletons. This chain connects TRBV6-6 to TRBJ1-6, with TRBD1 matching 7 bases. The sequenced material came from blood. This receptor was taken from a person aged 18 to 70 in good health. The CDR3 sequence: CASRTYDRENSPLHF. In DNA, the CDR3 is TGTGCCAGCAGAACCTACGACAGGGAAAATTCACCCCTCCACTTT.